These 16 T cell receptor beta chains were all obtained from the same sample, sequenced in a study of CD8 T cells in Susac syndrome. An input of roughly 0.5 to 1 ug of RNA was subjected to reverse transcription using random hexamers. One entry per CDR3 protein results from TCRdb running MiXCR on the immunoSEQ multiplex PCR reads. This table has 150,000 to 200,000 distinct CDR3 sequences, around 94% appearing once. The sequenced material came from CD4+ T cells from PBMCs. The receptors come from a human donor in good health.

V usage is TRBV20-1 and J usage is TRBJ2-5; 8 bases are shared with TRBD2. CDR3 length equals 15 residues. Germline V CDR1 and CDR2: DFQATT, SNEGSKA (reference sequence). V was pared by 0 bases and J by 1 base, with 4 bases of the junction left unmatched. DNA for the CDR3: TGCAGTGCTAGAGATAGCGGGGAAGTCCAAGAGACCCAGTACTTC. As protein: CSARDSGEVQETQYF.

This rearrangement joins TRBV2 to TRBJ1-6; perhaps TRBD1 as D (5 bases). Germline CDR1 reads SNHLY; CDR2 reads FYNNEI. V was clipped by 2 bases and J by 7 bases, with 12 bases between them. The CDR3 is 15 amino acids. CDR3 residues: CASSETVWGNSPLHF. CDR3 nucleotide sequence: TGTGCCAGCAGTGAAACTGTTTGGGGCAATTCACCCCTCCACTTT.

This chain links TRBV12-3 or TRBV12-4 with TRBJ1-1, with D unresolved. The CDR3 has 11 residues. Trimming took off 6 bases at V and 8 bases at J, with 10 bases between the two ends. The CDR3 sequence is CASSRRGEAFF. The CDR3, as DNA: TGTGCCAGCAGCCGTCGAGGGGAAGCTTTCTTT.

In DNA form, the CDR3 reads TGTGCCTGGGACCAGAGCTCTGGAAACACCATATATTTT. Protein product: CAWDQSSGNTIYF. V usage is TRBV30 and J usage is TRBJ1-3; D call uncertain. Germline V gives CDR1 GTSNPN, CDR2 SVGIG (reference sequence). V lost 5 bases to trimming and J lost 0 bases, with 8 bases between them. The CDR3 has 13 amino acids.

The chain links TRBV7-6 to TRBJ1-6; 8 positions agree with TRBD1. The CDR3 is 15 amino acids. The V and J ends lost 5 bases and 8 bases, in that order; junction bases with no gene match: 8. Germline assignment: CDR1 SGHVS and CDR2 FNYEAQ. The CDR3 spells CASSPRQGLYSPLHF. The DNA for the CDR3 is TGTGCCAGCAGCCCGCGACAGGGGTTATATTCACCCCTCCACTTT.

The rearrangement uses TRBV28 and TRBJ1-2, with 11 nucleotides matching TRBD1. The CDR3 is made up of 12 amino acids. The germline CDR1 and CDR2 sequences are MDHEN and SYDVKM. For the CDR3, the DNA is TGTGCGACTACGGGACAGGGGGATGGCTACACCTTC. Its protein is CATTGQGDGYTF.

V and J are TRBV19 and TRBJ2-7; D remains unclear. From germline, CDR1 is LNHDA and CDR2 SQIVND (reference sequence). Trimming cost V 5 bases and J 3 bases, with 11 bases left between them. The CDR3 sequence is 13 residues long. The CDR3 spells CASSLGSYYEQYF. The CDR3 DNA reads TGTGCCAGTAGTCTCGGGTCTTACTACGAGCAGTACTTC.

The chain combines TRBV19 with TRBJ2-1, with 9 nucleotides matching TRBD1. Trimming cost V 4 bases and J 4 bases; bases outside gene matches: 2. In germline, CDR1 is LNHDA, CDR2 SQIVND (reference sequence). This CDR3 has 14 residues. CDR3 bases: TGTGCCAGTAGTAGGGACAGGGCGTACAATGAGCAGTTCTTC. It translates to CASSRDRAYNEQFF.

The genes are TRBV5-1 and TRBJ2-7; D may be TRBD1 or TRBD2 (5 bases each). The V gene lost 7 bases and the J gene lost 6 bases, with 14 bases spanning the gap. The CDR3 spans 12 residues. Germline values: CDR1 SGHRS, CDR2 YFSETQ. As DNA, the CDR3 is TGCGCCAGCTCAGGAGACGGGGCCGAGCAGTACTTC. Translating it yields CASSGDGAEQYF.

The chain employs TRBV7-2 and TRBJ2-5; D ambiguous. The germline V gene has CDR1 SGHTA and CDR2 FQGNSA. The CDR3 has 15 amino acids. Trimming took off 1 base at V and 1 base at J, with 10 bases between the two ends. The chain's CDR3 is CASSLGSGLQETQYF. In nucleotides, the CDR3 is TGTGCCAGCAGCTTAGGGTCGGGCCTCCAAGAGACCCAGTACTTC.

This clonotype was detected once. This rearrangement joins TRBV20-1 to TRBJ2-4, with 7 bases aligning to TRBD1. Losses at the gene ends were 5 bases for V and 0 bases for J; bases not matched to a gene: 4. CDR1 and CDR2 (germline): DFQATT, SNEGSKA (reference sequence). The CDR3 covers 14 residues. The chain's CDR3 is CSARDRLAKNIQYF. The CDR3 DNA is TGCAGTGCTCGGGACAGACTAGCCAAAAACATTCAGTACTTC.

This sequence joins TRBV5-1 and TRBJ1-1; no firm D call. V was shortened by 2 bases and J by 2 bases, with 10 bases between the two germline ends. The CDR3 extends over 14 amino acids. CDR1 and CDR2 (germline): SGHRS, YFSETQ. The CDR3 spells CASSFPTSNTEAFF. In DNA, the CDR3 is TGCGCCAGCAGCTTCCCGACCTCTAACACTGAAGCTTTCTTT.

CDR3 in amino acids: CASSLETGNTEAFF. CDR3 DNA: TGCGCCAGCAGCTTGGAGACAGGGAACACTGAAGCTTTCTTT. The chain couples TRBV5-1 to TRBJ1-1; tentatively, D is TRBD1 (6 bases). CDR1 is SGHRS, CDR2 YFSETQ, per germline. Trimming removed 0 bases from V and 1 base from J, with 7 bases in between. The length of the CDR3 is 14 residues.

The chain couples TRBV24-1 to TRBJ2-1; TRBD2 agrees at 8 bases. Germline V gene data show CDR1 as KGHDR and CDR2 as SFDVKD. CDR3 length equals 16 residues. With 3 bases clipped from V and 3 bases from J, the junction kept 6 bases outside the gene matches. The CDR3 region is CATSDQRGRGYNEQFF. CDR3 nucleotides: TGTGCCACCAGTGATCAGCGGGGGAGAGGCTACAATGAGCAGTTCTTC.

The chain joins TRBV3-1 to TRBJ2-5, with 12 bases aligning to TRBD2. Per germline, CDR1 LGHDT and CDR2 YNNKEL (reference sequence). V shed 0 bases, J shed 4 bases, and the junction held 3 bases outside the gene matches. CDR3 length equals 16 residues. In nucleotides, the CDR3 is TGTGCCAGCAGCCAAGAAAGGACTAGCGGGGCAGAGACCCAGTACTTC. It yields the protein CASSQERTSGAETQYF.

This clonotype was seen only a few times. The gene calls are TRBV20-1 and TRBJ1-2; TRBD1 is a possible D gene (5 bases). Germline V gene data show CDR1 as DFQATT and CDR2 as SNEGSKA (reference sequence). CDR3 length: 14 amino acids. Trimming took 1 base from V and 5 from J, leaving 14 bases between them. DNA for the CDR3: TGCAGTGCTAGAGCCGGGACTGGAGGGTATGGCTACACCTTC. Translated, it gives CSARAGTGGYGYTF.